This T cell receptor (beta chain) is from a study of cytomegalovirus exposure and HLA in healthy donors. Study-level findings and limits: Reports credit the classifier with highly specific, highly sensitive diagnosis of cytomegalovirus status.

Losses at the gene ends were 8 bases for V and 2 bases for J; bases not matched to a gene: 8. CDR3 size: 14 residues. Germline CDR1 is MNHEY and CDR2 is SMNVEV (reference sequence). The table came from immunoSEQ multiplex PCR; TCRdb's copy has only in-frame clones and leaves some out. Here the sample spans tens of thousands of clones, approximately 97% being singletons. In regard to this clone: Its antigen remains unknown.

The chain carries TRBV27 and TRBJ2-7, with TRBD1 identical over 8 bases. Sequenced: PBMCs. The clonotype comes from a woman aged 18-29 years in good health and CMV-seropositive. CDR3 DNA sequence: TGTGCCAGCGGGTTCAGGGGGCCTCCCTACGAGCAGTACTTC. Protein: CASGFRGPPYEQYF.